The 5 T cell receptor beta chains listed next were all sequenced from one sample in a study of blood T cell repertoires in COVID-19. Profiling relied on immunoSEQ multiplex PCR, and the TCRdb table lists in-frame clones only, not all of them. The data show more than 150,000 clones, about 87% seen once. The sample consisted of peripheral blood. The origin of the receptors is a woman aged 70-85 years with COVID-19, enrolled during active disease.

The chain's CDR3 is CASSISFWTGWAFF. For the CDR3, the DNA is TGTGCCAGTAGTATAAGTTTTTGGACAGGGTGGGCTTTCTTT. This chain uses TRBV19 with TRBJ1-1, with 8 bases matching TRBD1. From germline, CDR1 is LNHDA and CDR2 SQIVND (reference sequence). Trimming at V came to 2 bases and at J to 11 bases, leaving 10 bases not matched to a gene. The CDR3 is 14 residues long.

This clone is a singleton in its sample. The chain has TRBV5-6 and TRBJ1-6; no clear D. The V gene lost 4 bases and the J gene lost 10 bases, with 18 bases spanning the gap. This CDR3 region has 15 residues. Germline lookup yields CDR1 SGHDT and CDR2 YYEEEE. The CDR3 DNA reads as TGTGCCAGCAGCCTGCTTCAGCCAGGCGGGTCACCCCTCCACTTT. Its protein is CASSLLQPGGSPLHF.

The chain couples TRBV9 to TRBJ2-1; 10 nucleotides match TRBD2. With 0 bases clipped from V and 6 bases from J, the junction kept 3 bases outside the gene matches. The CDR3 totals 15 residues. Germline assignment: CDR1 SGDLS and CDR2 YYNGEE. The CDR3 DNA follows: TGTGCCAGCAGCGTAGTTGCTAGCGGGAGCAATGAGCAGTTCTTC. This sequence encodes CASSVVASGSNEQFF.

This clone was found once. The chain recombines TRBV6-5 with TRBJ2-7; tentatively, D is TRBD1 (5 bases). Between the trimmed V and J ends, which lost 2 bases and 7 bases, there was a span of 6 bases. The V gene's germline CDR1 is MNHEY and CDR2 SVGAGI. The CDR3 length is 11 residues. The CDR3 region is CASSYRTEQYF. The CDR3 coding sequence is TGTGCCAGCAGTTACCGGACAGAGCAGTACTTC.

This chain joins TRBV12-3 or TRBV12-4 and TRBJ2-5; 7 bases are shared with TRBD2. Trimming removed 8 bases from V and 5 bases from J; junction bases left unmatched: 2. The CDR3 is 11 residues long. The CDR3 protein is CASGGGETQYF. The CDR3 DNA follows: TGTGCCAGCGGGGGAGGGGAGACCCAGTACTTC.